The next 27 T cell receptor beta chains were all read from a single sample in a study of shared clonotypes between healthy human individuals. Measured with immunoSEQ multiplex PCR; TCRdb has only the in-frame clones, and not every one. The repertoire holds approximately 2.5 million clones, with about 92% as singletons. Sequencing was performed on naive CD4+ T cells sorted from blood. Subset described: CD45RA+ positively selected. The receptors shown here come from a man between 18 and 29 years old in good health.

The chain recombines TRBV7-2 with TRBJ1-2, with D perhaps TRBD1 (5 bases). The V end was cut by 3 bases, the J end by 3 bases, with 11 bases between. The CDR3 is made up of 14 amino acids. The V gene's germline CDR1 is SGHTA and CDR2 FQGNSA. The CDR3: CASSFRTGDYGYTF. The CDR3 DNA reads as TGTGCCAGCAGCTTCCGGACGGGGGACTATGGCTACACCTTC.

The genes are TRBV6-5 and TRBJ2-3; D not certain. Trimming stripped 5 bases from V and 3 bases from J, with 12 bases between. This CDR3 is 14 amino acids long. The V gene's germline CDR1 is MNHEY and CDR2 SVGAGI. The DNA of the CDR3 is TGTGCCAGCAGTACTAAGTTGGGGACAGATACGCAGTATTTT. Protein product: CASSTKLGTDTQYF.

The chain joins TRBV19 to TRBJ1-4; a weak D match, TRBD1 (5 bases). Germline loops: CDR1 LNHDA, CDR2 SQIVND (reference sequence). The CDR3 consists of 13 residues. Trimming stripped 6 bases from V and 3 bases from J, with 8 bases between. CDR3 sequence reads: CASRRGPNEKLFF. The CDR3 DNA reads TGTGCCAGTAGAAGGGGACCTAATGAAAAACTGTTTTTT.

This clone was found once. The gene calls are TRBV6-5 and TRBJ1-6, with a possible D match to TRBD1 (5 bases). V was trimmed by 6 bases and J by 4 bases, leaving 13 bases between them. Germline values: CDR1 MNHEY, CDR2 SVGAGI. This CDR3 has 15 amino acids. CDR3 nucleotides: TGTGCCAGCAGCCGGGGGACGGAGTATAATTCACCCCTCCACTTT. This sequence encodes CASSRGTEYNSPLHF.

The chain carries TRBV29-1 and TRBJ1-1; maybe TRBD1 (6 bases). The V gene lost 1 base and the J gene lost 1 base, with 19 bases spanning the gap. Germline CDR1 is SQVTM and CDR2 is ANQGSEA. CDR3 length: 17 amino acids. CDR3: CSVEGGKTGTKNTEAFF. Here the CDR3 DNA reads TGCAGCGTTGAAGGGGGCAAAACAGGGACCAAGAACACTGAAGCTTTCTTT.

V usage is TRBV5-1 and J usage is TRBJ1-2, with 7 bases aligning to TRBD1. Unmatched junction bases numbered 9, after V lost 7 bases and J lost 6 bases. The CDR3 length is 13 residues. Germline V gives CDR1 SGHRS, CDR2 YFSETQ. DNA for the CDR3: TGCGCCAGCGGGGACAGCTCCCGGGATGGCTACACCTTC. Translating it yields CASGDSSRDGYTF.

This sequence joins TRBV4-1 and TRBJ2-7; D might be TRBD1 (6 bases). Trimming cost V 3 bases and J 0 bases, with 12 bases left between them. Germline CDR1 is MGHRA and CDR2 is YSYEKL. The length of the CDR3 is 15 residues. Here the CDR3 reads CASSHLQGNSYEQYF. The CDR3 region has the DNA TGCGCCAGCAGCCACCTACAGGGAAACTCCTACGAGCAGTACTTC.

V and J are TRBV10-3 and TRBJ2-3; TRBD2 matches at 7 bases. The length of the CDR3 is 14 residues. With 0 bases clipped from V and 5 bases from J, the junction kept 2 bases outside the gene matches. Per germline, CDR1 ENHRY and CDR2 SYGVKD. The CDR3 here is CAISESPGGDTQYF. In DNA form, the CDR3 reads TGTGCCATCAGTGAGTCGCCGGGGGGAGATACGCAGTATTTT.

The chain links TRBV6-1 to TRBJ1-2; possibly TRBD1 for D (5 bases). Germline V CDR1 and CDR2: MNHNS, SASEGT. There are 15 residues in the CDR3. Trimming shortened V by 2 bases and J by 3 bases, and 13 bases separated the two germline ends. CDR3 amino acids: CASSERGREDYGYTF. For the CDR3, the DNA is TGTGCCAGCAGTGAAAGGGGCCGGGAGGACTATGGCTACACCTTC.

The rearrangement links TRBV7-9 to TRBJ2-1; 7 nucleotides align to TRBD1. The V gene's germline CDR1 is SEHNR and CDR2 FQNEAQ (reference sequence). CDR3 length equals 19 residues. J was trimmed by 0 bases and V by 5 bases; bases with no gene match: 16. As DNA, the CDR3 is TGTGCCAGCAGCACGACGGGACAGCCCGAACCCAGCTCCTACAATGAGCAGTTCTTC. Residues: CASSTTGQPEPSSYNEQFF.

This chain links TRBV6-1 with TRBJ2-2, with D unresolved. The germline V gene encodes CDR1 MNHNS and CDR2 SASEGT. Trimming stripped 2 bases from V and 1 base from J, with 8 bases between. The CDR3 sequence is 15 residues long. CDR3 in DNA: TGTGCCAGCAGTGAAAGTACCAGGAACACCGGGGAGCTGTTTTTT. Translation gives CASSESTRNTGELFF.

The J gene is TRBJ2-4, the V gene TRBV28; 10 bases fit TRBD2. The CDR3 runs 15 residues. J lost 2 bases, V lost 5 bases, and 3 bases had no gene match. Germline-derived CDR1 and CDR2 are MDHEN and SYDVKM. The CDR3 sequence is CASSTSGATKNIQYF. CDR3 DNA: TGTGCCAGCAGTACTAGCGGGGCAACCAAAAACATTCAGTACTTC.

Details on this clone: The identical CDR3 is also encoded by other nucleotide sequences in the sample. CDR3 DNA sequence: TGTGCCAGCAGCTCCGGGACAGGGGGGCCCTACGAGCAGTACTTC. Encoded protein: CASSSGTGGPYEQYF. The genes are TRBV7-6 and TRBJ2-7; the match to TRBD1 covers 11 bases. This CDR3 comprises 15 residues. J lost 2 bases, V lost 4 bases, and 4 bases had no gene match. CDR1 is SGHVS and CDR2 is FNYEAQ in the germline V gene.

This rearrangement joins TRBV11-2 to TRBJ2-7, with TRBD1 matching over 12 bases. The germline V gene has CDR1 SGHAT and CDR2 FQNNGV. The CDR3 runs to 16 residues. Trimming removed 4 bases from V and 7 bases from J; junction bases left unmatched: 11. DNA of the CDR3: TGTGCCAGCAGCTCCCAAATTGGGACAGGGGGCGAAGAGCAGTACTTC. Encoded protein: CASSSQIGTGGEEQYF. The whole variable domain, remainder taken from reference TRBV11-2 and TRBJ2-7, is EAGVAQSPRYKIIEKRQSVAFWCNPISGHATLYWYQQILGQGPKLLIQFQNNGVVDDSQLPKDRFSAERLKGVDSTLKIQPAKLEDSAVYLCASSSQIGTGGEEQYFGPGTRLTVT.

Points on this clone: Other DNA sequences in the sample encode the same CDR3. The V gene is TRBV9, the J gene TRBJ2-7; D unclear. CDR3 length: 14 residues. The ends were cut back, 0 bases at V and 0 bases at J, with 7 bases in the middle. CDR1 is SGDLS and CDR2 is YYNGEE in the germline V gene. CDR3 region: CASSVDGNSYEQYF. The DNA of the CDR3 is TGTGCCAGCAGCGTAGACGGTAACTCCTACGAGCAGTACTTC.

This clone has just one count. This rearrangement joins TRBV19 to TRBJ2-6; D is undetermined. Trimming removed 7 bases from V and 1 base from J, with 8 bases in between. The CDR3 length is 14 residues. Germline-derived CDR1 and CDR2 are LNHDA and SQIVND (reference sequence). The CDR3 sequence: CASTGQSGANVLTF. CDR3 sequence (DNA): TGTGCCAGTACCGGGCAGTCTGGGGCCAACGTCCTGACTTTC.

This chain links TRBV13 with TRBJ2-7; tentatively, D is TRBD1 (6 bases). V gave up 5 bases and J gave up 4 bases, with 9 bases separating them. The CDR3 covers 12 residues. CDR1 and CDR2 (germline): PRHDT, FYEKMQ (reference sequence). CDR3 bases: TGTGCCAGCAGCCCACAGGGTTACGAGCAGTACTTC. Its translation: CASSPQGYEQYF.

The chain is built from TRBV7-6 and TRBJ2-5; D may correspond to TRBD1 or TRBD2 (6 bases each). Germline CDR1 and CDR2: SGHVS and FNYEAQ. V lost 3 bases and J 2 bases, leaving 13 bases between the germline ends. The CDR3 loop spans 15 amino acids. In nucleotides, the CDR3 is TGTGCCAGCAGCTTTCTGGGGGGCCTACAAGAGACCCAGTACTTC. Protein: CASSFLGGLQETQYF.

The rearrangement links TRBV7-2 to TRBJ2-1, with a tentative D call TRBD2 (6 bases). Trimming cost V 5 bases and J 2 bases, with 13 bases left between them. This CDR3 has 15 amino acids. Germline CDR1 and CDR2: SGHTA and FQGNSA. The CDR3 nucleotides are TGTGCCAGCAGCCACCCGGGACTTGCCTACAATGAGCAGTTCTTC. Protein: CASSHPGLAYNEQFF.

V usage is TRBV7-6 and J usage is TRBJ2-1; D might be TRBD1 (5 bases). Germline CDR1 SGHVS, CDR2 FNYEAQ. The CDR3 runs 13 residues. Trimming left V 3 bases short and J 5 bases short, with 8 bases between. Here the CDR3 reads CASSFRANNEQFF. The CDR3 DNA sequence: TGTGCCAGCAGCTTCAGGGCAAACAATGAGCAGTTCTTC.

The chain recombines TRBV2 with TRBJ1-1; TRBD1 matches at 7 bases. CDR1 SNHLY and CDR2 FYNNEI come from the germline V gene. After removal of 7 bases from V and 1 base from J, the junction contained 9 bases not matched to a gene. The CDR3 has 15 amino acids. The CDR3 DNA is TGTGCCAGCACCCTTGGGGGACAGAAGAACACTGAAGCTTTCTTT. Translation: CASTLGGQKNTEAFF.

The gene calls are TRBV28 and TRBJ2-5; 9 bases line up with TRBD2. TRBJ2-7 explains the end of the DNA better; the J call may be wrong. Germline CDR1 is MDHEN and CDR2 is SYDVKM. The CDR3 sequence is 13 residues long. The CDR3 loop is CASSYWTSDEQYF. The CDR3 bases are TGTGCCAGCAGTTACTGGACTAGCGACGAGCAGTACTTC.

The chain is built from TRBV11-2 and TRBJ2-7; no reliable D call. V gave up 5 bases and J gave up 5 bases, with 16 bases separating them. Germline V gives CDR1 SGHAT, CDR2 FQNNGV. The CDR3 spans 14 residues. CDR3 sequence (DNA): TGTGCCAGCAGCCAAATGACTTGGGCTAACGAGCAGTACTTC. It specifies CASSQMTWANEQYF.

This chain connects TRBV19 to TRBJ2-5; a weak D match, TRBD1 (5 bases). This CDR3 spans 15 amino acids. CDR1 is LNHDA, CDR2 SQIVND, per germline (reference sequence). V shed 6 bases and J shed 2 bases, with 16 bases lying between them. The DNA of the CDR3 is TGTGCCAGTAGCTCCTCCCAGGGATTACAAGAGACCCAGTACTTC. Amino acids: CASSSSQGLQETQYF.

V and J are TRBV4-1 and TRBJ2-5, with 9 bases lining up with TRBD2. After removal of 4 bases from V and 2 bases from J, the junction contained 14 bases not matched to a gene. This CDR3 has 18 residues. Germline V gene lookup returns CDR1 MGHRA and CDR2 YSYEKL. CDR3 in DNA: TGCGCCAGCAGCCTCATTTCCCAAGGGACTAGCAGTCAAGAGACCCAGTACTTC. Protein sequence: CASSLISQGTSSQETQYF.

For this clone: The sample contains more than one DNA sequence encoding this CDR3. V gene TRBV5-1 combines with J gene TRBJ2-3; the D is unclear. Per the germline V gene, CDR1 is SGHRS and CDR2 is YFSETQ. The CDR3 sequence is 13 residues long. V was clipped by 1 base and J by 3 bases, with 6 bases between them. CDR3 residues: CASSLPGTDTQYF. The CDR3 DNA follows: TGCGCCAGCAGCTTGCCGGGTACAGATACGCAGTATTTT.

V usage is TRBV5-6 and J usage is TRBJ1-1; D is unresolved. This CDR3 is built from 16 residues. Trimming shortened V by 1 base and J by 4 bases, and 17 bases separated the two germline ends. The germline CDR1 and CDR2 sequences are SGHDT and YYEEEE. CDR3 sequence: CASSLSRGQIGTEAFF. The DNA for the CDR3 is TGTGCCAGCAGCTTGTCTCGCGGGCAGATAGGCACTGAAGCTTTCTTT.